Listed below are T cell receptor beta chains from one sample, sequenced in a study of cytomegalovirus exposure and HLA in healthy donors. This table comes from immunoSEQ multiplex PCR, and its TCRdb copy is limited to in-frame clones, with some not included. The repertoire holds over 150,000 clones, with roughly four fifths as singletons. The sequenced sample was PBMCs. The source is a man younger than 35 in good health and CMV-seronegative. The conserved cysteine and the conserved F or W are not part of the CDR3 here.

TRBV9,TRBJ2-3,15,ASSPYRAGELTDTQY
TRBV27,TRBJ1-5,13,ASSTGQGIDQPQH
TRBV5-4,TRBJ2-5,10,ASSLDVEIQY
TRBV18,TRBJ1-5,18,ASSPEEPGQGTGSNQPQH
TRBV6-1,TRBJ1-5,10,ASSVLYQPQH
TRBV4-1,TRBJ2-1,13,ASSQFGGGYNEQF
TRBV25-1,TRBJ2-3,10,ASSRVGDTQY
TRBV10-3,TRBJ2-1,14,AISESSGSGLGEQF
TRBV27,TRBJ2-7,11,ATSDFPDYEQY
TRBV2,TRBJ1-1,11,ASRGDRGTEAF
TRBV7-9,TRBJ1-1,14,ASSPNPQGLNTEAF
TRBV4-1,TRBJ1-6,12,ASSRQGMDSPLH
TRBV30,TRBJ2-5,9,AWRGSETQY
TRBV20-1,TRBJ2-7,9,SARGHYEQY
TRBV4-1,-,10,ASSHGSKELF
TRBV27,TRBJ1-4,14,ASSPWAGTGNEKLF